The 29 T cell receptor beta chains in this list originate from one sample, sequenced in a study of early T cells in non-severe SARS-CoV-2 infection. TCRdb fed the 5' RACE reads into MiXCR, producing one record per CDR3 protein. The table has 100,000 to 150,000 distinct CDR3 sequences, under 15% seen once; the top ten hold just over 20%. Sequenced material: whole blood. These receptors were collected from an adult who was a healthcare worker with PCR-confirmed SARS-CoV-2 infection or an uninfected control (not recorded which).

This clonotype was seen only a few times. The J gene is TRBJ2-3, the V gene TRBV5-1; D not resolved. The CDR3 is 15 residues long. The germline V gene encodes CDR1 SGHRS and CDR2 YFSETQ. The V end lost 0 bases, the J end lost 0 bases, and 8 bases lay between the germline ends. The CDR3 region is CASSLGQSSTDTQYF. Written as DNA, the CDR3 is TGCGCCAGCAGCTTGGGGCAGTCTAGCACAGATACGCAGTATTTT.

This chain links TRBV5-1 with TRBJ1-4, with 7 bases aligning to TRBD1. The ends lost 2 bases at V and 8 bases at J; junction bases unmatched: 9. The CDR3 totals 15 residues. Germline V gene data show CDR1 as SGHRS and CDR2 as YFSETQ. For the CDR3, the DNA is TGCGCCAGCAGCTTTGACAGGGATGGCGGAGAAAAACTGTTTTTT. This codes for CASSFDRDGGEKLFF.

This clonotype was seen more than once but under ten times. The chain combines TRBV7-8 with TRBJ2-7; D could derive from TRBD1 or TRBD2 (5 bases each). The V end lost 0 bases, the J end lost 2 bases, and 17 bases lay between the germline ends. The CDR3 runs to 17 residues. From germline, CDR1 is SGHVS and CDR2 FQNEAQ. The CDR3 spells CASSLANRDLPTYEQYF. CDR3 sequence (DNA): TGTGCCAGCAGCTTAGCAAACCGGGACCTTCCCACCTACGAGCAGTACTTC.

This clonotype has more than one count but fewer than ten. The gene calls are TRBV5-4 and TRBJ2-5; 10 bases are shared with TRBD2. The CDR3 runs 16 residues. From germline, CDR1 is SGHNT and CDR2 YYREEE (reference sequence). The V gene end was trimmed by 1 base and the J gene end by 6 bases; junction bases not matched to a gene: 9. The CDR3 sequence is CASSLLSGGGRKTQYF. CDR3 nucleotide sequence: TGTGCCAGCAGCTTGTTAAGCGGGGGGGGCCGGAAGACCCAGTACTTC.

This clonotype was seen a few times. This sequence joins TRBV6-1 and TRBJ2-5; D gene uncertain. Trimming shortened V by 4 bases and J by 3 bases, and 15 bases separated the two germline ends. Germline-derived CDR1 and CDR2 are MNHNS and SASEGT. The CDR3 is made up of 15 amino acids. CDR3: CASSGTTIIEETQYF. CDR3 DNA: TGTGCCAGCAGTGGGACGACAATAATCGAAGAGACCCAGTACTTC.

The chain employs TRBV30 and TRBJ2-5; either TRBD1 or TRBD2 may fit D (5 bases each). The germline V and J ends were trimmed by 0 bases and 7 bases, with 15 bases remaining between them. The CDR3 contains 14 residues. From germline, CDR1 is GTSNPN and CDR2 SVGIG (reference sequence). The CDR3 reads CAWSVHGTKSTQYF. The CDR3 DNA reads TGTGCCTGGAGTGTACATGGGACCAAGTCGACCCAGTACTTC.

J is TRBJ2-3 and V is TRBV18, with 14 bases lining up with TRBD2. The V segment lost 3 bases and the J segment 2 bases; nucleotides outside the gene matches: 7. From germline, CDR1 is KGHSH and CDR2 LQKENI. This CDR3 has 18 residues. This CDR3 is CASSPSGTSGGTTDTQYF. The CDR3 bases are TGTGCCAGCTCACCCTCCGGGACTAGCGGGGGAACCACAGATACGCAGTATTTT.

V gene TRBV28 combines with J gene TRBJ1-1; D not resolved. Germline-derived CDR1 and CDR2 are MDHEN and SYDVKM. Between the trimmed V and J ends, which lost 2 bases and 4 bases, there was a span of 5 bases. CDR3 size: 12 residues. CDR3 loop: CASSLRLTEAFF. The CDR3 region has the DNA TGTGCCAGCAGTTTACGGCTCACTGAAGCTTTCTTT.

This clonotype has only a few counts. This chain connects TRBV6-5 to TRBJ2-5, with a weak D call TRBD1 (5 bases). There are 13 residues in the CDR3. Germline V gene data show CDR1 as MNHEY and CDR2 as SVGAGI. The ends were cut back, 5 bases at V and 3 bases at J, with 10 bases in the middle. The CDR3 sequence: CASSPDSEETQYF. Written as DNA, the CDR3 is TGTGCCAGCAGTCCCGACAGTGAAGAGACCCAGTACTTC.

V usage is TRBV6-1 and J usage is TRBJ1-2; a possible D gene is TRBD1 (5 bases). CDR1 is MNHNS and CDR2 is SASEGT in the germline V gene. V was shortened by 1 base and J by 1 base, with 7 bases between the two germline ends. The CDR3 length is 14 residues. The CDR3 bases are TGTGCCAGCAGTGAAGGGAGGGGTAACTATGGCTACACCTTC. Its translation is CASSEGRGNYGYTF.

There are a few counts of this clonotype. This chain joins TRBV2 and TRBJ1-1; D not resolved. Germline CDR1 and CDR2: SNHLY and FYNNEI. The ends were cut back, 5 bases at V and 8 bases at J, with 6 bases in the middle. The CDR3 loop spans 10 amino acids. CDR3 DNA sequence: TGTGCCAGCAGTTTCCGGGAAGCTTTCTTT. Translated: CASSFREAFF.

As for this clonotype: Given a much more abundant clone one base away, this may be a read error. This chain joins TRBV27 and TRBJ2-3; unclear D gene. The ends were cut back, 1 base at V and 1 base at J, with 9 bases in the middle. The length of the CDR3 is 15 residues. Germline V CDR1 and CDR2: MNHEY, SMNVEV (reference sequence). This CDR3 is CASSLYSYGTDTQYF. The CDR3, as DNA: TGTGCCAGCAGTTTATATTCCTACGGCACAGATACGCAGTATTTT.

This clonotype was seen a few times. The J gene is TRBJ1-1, the V gene TRBV5-1; 7 nucleotides agree with TRBD1. The CDR3 totals 14 residues. CDR1 and CDR2 (germline): SGHRS, YFSETQ. With V trimmed by 4 bases and J by 2 bases, 5 bases remained unmatched. This CDR3 reads CASSTGTANTEAFF. In DNA, the CDR3 is TGCGCCAGCAGCACCGGGACAGCCAACACTGAAGCTTTCTTT.

This clonotype was observed a handful of times. The chain couples TRBV12-3 or TRBV12-4 to TRBJ1-2, with D possibly TRBD1 on 5 matching bases. V lost 5 bases and J lost 4, with 11 bases in between. This CDR3 spans 13 amino acids. CDR3 DNA: TGTGCCAGCAGTCGACAGAGCTCCTATGGCTACACCTTC. Translated, it gives CASSRQSSYGYTF.

This clonotype was counted a few times. The V and J genes are TRBV20-1 and TRBJ2-1; D not resolved. The CDR3 runs to 11 residues. The V gene's germline CDR1 is DFQATT and CDR2 SNEGSKA (reference sequence). The germline V and J ends were trimmed by 5 bases and 6 bases, with 8 bases remaining between them. CDR3 coding DNA: TGCAGTGCTCGTGGGCCCAATGAGCAGTTCTTC. It specifies CSARGPNEQFF.

This clonotype was recorded at least ten times. The chain is built from TRBV7-2 and TRBJ1-2; 7 nucleotides agree with TRBD1. The CDR3 is made up of 14 amino acids. Germline values: CDR1 SGHTA, CDR2 FQGNSA. Losses at the gene ends were 3 bases for V and 9 bases for J; bases not matched to a gene: 10. CDR3 sequence (DNA): TGTGCCAGCAGCTTGTACGACAGGGAGCGTAGCTACACCTTC. Amino acid sequence: CASSLYDRERSYTF.

This clonotype was detected a few times. The chain joins TRBV2 to TRBJ2-1; D might be TRBD2 (6 bases). Germline CDR1 SNHLY, CDR2 FYNNEI. The CDR3 loop spans 13 amino acids. Trimming shortened V by 2 bases and J by 8 bases, and 10 bases separated the two germline ends. In nucleotides, the CDR3 is TGTGCCAGCAGTGAAAGGCGGGAAGATGAGCAGTTCTTC. It is translated as CASSERREDEQFF.

This clonotype has at least ten counts. The rearrangement uses TRBV2 and TRBJ1-4, with D hard to call. Germline V gene data show CDR1 as SNHLY and CDR2 as FYNNEI. V shed 3 bases and J shed 7 bases, with 3 bases lying between them. CDR3 length equals 11 residues. The CDR3 nucleotides read TGTGCCAGCAGTGAGTTTGAAAAACTGTTTTTT. This codes for CASSEFEKLFF.

In this sample, this clonotype turned up many times. The J gene is TRBJ2-3, the V gene TRBV29-1, with 7 bases that match TRBD1. CDR1 SQVTM and CDR2 ANQGSEA come from the germline V gene. This CDR3 is 15 amino acids long. V shed 4 bases and J 0 bases; nucleotides not matched to a gene: 7. CDR3: CSVGPTGVSTDTQYF. CDR3 coding DNA: TGCAGCGTTGGCCCTACAGGGGTTAGCACAGATACGCAGTATTTT.

This clonotype has just a few counts. The chain recombines TRBV3-1 with TRBJ2-2; D unresolved. The germline V gene has CDR1 LGHDT and CDR2 YNNKEL (reference sequence). CDR3 size: 13 residues. V lost 4 bases, J lost 2 bases, and 5 bases lay in between. The CDR3 spells CASSRYNTGELFF. The CDR3 DNA reads as TGTGCCAGCAGCCGCTATAACACCGGGGAGCTGTTTTTT.

This clonotype was observed at least ten times. The chain links TRBV5-1 to TRBJ2-5; D remains unclear. This CDR3 region has 13 residues. The V end lost 2 bases, the J end lost 3 bases, and 8 bases lay between the germline ends. Germline CDR1 reads SGHRS; CDR2 reads YFSETQ. CDR3 residues: CASSLGSEETQYF. The CDR3 nucleotides are TGCGCCAGCAGCTTAGGGTCCGAAGAGACCCAGTACTTC. The whole variable domain, filled in from reference TRBV5-1 and TRBJ2-5, reads KAGVTQTPRYLIKTRGQQVTLSCSPISGHRSVSWYQQTPGQGLQFLFEYFSETQRNKGNFPGRFSGRQFSNSRSEMNVSTLELGDSALYLCASSLGSEETQYFGPGTRLLVL.

V and J are TRBV19 and TRBJ2-7; D uncertain. Germline CDR1 reads LNHDA; CDR2 reads SQIVND (reference sequence). V dropped 4 bases and J dropped 0 bases, with 19 bases sitting between them. The CDR3 runs 17 residues. CDR3 residues: CASSNLPSIPFSYEQYF. CDR3 in DNA: TGTGCCAGTAGTAACCTCCCGTCGATCCCCTTCTCCTACGAGCAGTACTTC. Based on the CDR3 plus reference TRBV19 and TRBJ2-7, the full variable domain is DGGITQSPKYLFRKEGQNVTLSCEQNLNHDAMYWYRQDPGQGLRLIYYSQIVNDFQKGDIAEGYSVSREKKESFPLTVTSAQKNPTAFYLCASSNLPSIPFSYEQYFGPGTRLTVT.

This chain uses TRBV20-1 with TRBJ2-5; perhaps TRBD2 as D (6 bases). The V gene's germline CDR1 is DFQATT and CDR2 SNEGSKA (reference sequence). Trimming removed 1 base from V and 4 bases from J, with 13 bases in between. The CDR3 extends over 14 amino acids. The CDR3 nucleotides are TGCAGTGCTAGAGCTATGACTAGTGGAGAGACCCAGTACTTC. Translating gives CSARAMTSGETQYF.

There are a few counts of this clonotype. The rearrangement uses TRBV18 and TRBJ2-7; TRBD1 is a possible D gene (6 bases). The germline gives CDR1 KGHSH, CDR2 LQKENI. CDR3 length: 12 residues. The germline V and J ends were trimmed by 3 bases and 6 bases, with 9 bases remaining between them. CDR3 sequence reads: CASSPVGAEQYF. CDR3 nucleotides: TGTGCCAGCTCACCGGTGGGGGCCGAGCAGTACTTC.

The CDR3 region has the DNA TGTGCCAGTAGTCCAAGGCCCTTCCAAGAGACCCAGTACTTC. Protein sequence: CASSPRPFQETQYF. The rearrangement links TRBV19 to TRBJ2-5; D unclear. The V gene lost 5 bases and the J gene lost 1 base, with 11 bases spanning the gap. This CDR3 contains 14 residues. The germline V gene encodes CDR1 LNHDA and CDR2 SQIVND (reference sequence). Based on the CDR3 plus reference TRBV19 and TRBJ2-5, the full variable domain is DGGITQSPKYLFRKEGQNVTLSCEQNLNHDAMYWYRQDPGQGLRLIYYSQIVNDFQKGDIAEGYSVSREKKESFPLTVTSAQKNPTAFYLCASSPRPFQETQYFGPGTRLLVL.

V gene TRBV29-1 combines with J gene TRBJ1-1, with D hard to call. The CDR3 length is 12 residues. CDR1 and CDR2 from the germline V gene are SQVTM and ANQGSEA. Trimming stripped 4 bases from V and 1 base from J, with 7 bases between. The DNA for the CDR3 is TGCAGCGTTGGGGGTTGGAACACTGAAGCTTTCTTT. Translated: CSVGGWNTEAFF.

With respect to this clonotype: A read error may account for a junction end that differs from germline. The chain employs TRBV12-3 or TRBV12-4 and TRBJ1-3; TRBD1 aligns across 9 bases. The length of the CDR3 is 15 residues. Here the CDR3 DNA reads TGTGCCAGCAGTTTCCACGCGGACAGGGGAGACACTATATATTTT. Its translation is CASSFHADRGDTIYF.

The chain has TRBV5-1 and TRBJ2-7, with D uncertain. Germline-derived CDR1 and CDR2 are SGHRS and YFSETQ. The CDR3 contains 13 residues. Trimming took 0 bases from V and 3 from J, leaving 7 bases between them. CDR3 DNA: TGCGCCAGCAGCTTGGAACAGAGCTACGAGCAGTACTTC. The encoded protein is CASSLEQSYEQYF.

This clonotype showed up just a few times. This rearrangement joins TRBV2 to TRBJ1-6, with a possible D match to TRBD1 (5 bases). The CDR3 sequence is 15 residues long. V lost 7 bases and J lost 8, with 18 bases in between. The V gene's germline CDR1 is SNHLY and CDR2 FYNNEI. The CDR3: CASNRADSAYSPLHF. CDR3 DNA sequence: TGTGCCAGCAATCGAGCCGACAGCGCTTATTCACCCCTCCACTTT.